A single sample is the source of the 17 T cell receptor beta chains below, sequenced in a study of cytomegalovirus exposure and HLA in healthy donors. The PCR employed 60 Vbeta primers together with 13 Jbeta primers. The protocol was immunoSEQ multiplex PCR, while the TCRdb copy is restricted to in-frame clones and leaves out a portion. Of just over 150,000 clones in the sample, around 88% were seen once. Sequencing input: PBMCs. Receptors were obtained from a woman under 30 in good health and CMV-seronegative.

This chain uses TRBV28 with TRBJ1-4; a possible D gene is TRBD1 (5 bases). Germline CDR1 and CDR2: MDHEN and SYDVKM. This CDR3 is 16 amino acids long. V was trimmed by 3 bases and J by 4 bases, leaving 15 bases between them. CDR3 DNA sequence: TGTGCCAGCAGTTTGTCTCCAGGGCCACTTAATGAAAAACTGTTTTTT. Residues: CASSLSPGPLNEKLFF. Together with reference TRBV28 and TRBJ1-4, the CDR3 gives the full variable domain: DVKVTQSSRYLVKRTGEKVFLECVQDMDHENMFWYRQDPGLGLRLIYFSYDVKMKEKGDIPEGYSVSREKKERFSLILESASTNQTSMYLCASSLSPGPLNEKLFFGSGTQLSVL.

The rearrangement links TRBV9 to TRBJ2-1; D not certain. This CDR3 spans 14 amino acids. Trimming shortened V by 4 bases and J by 2 bases, and 10 bases separated the two germline ends. Germline CDR1 reads SGDLS; CDR2 reads YYNGEE. As DNA, the CDR3 is TGTGCCAGCAGCCCCCGTCCCCCCTACAATGAGCAGTTCTTC. Its protein is CASSPRPPYNEQFF.

The CDR3 DNA is TGTGCCAGCAGCCAAGACCCCGTCCGTGAGCAGTTCTTC. This codes for CASSQDPVREQFF. The chain is built from TRBV14 and TRBJ2-1; D uncertain. The germline gives CDR1 SGHDN, CDR2 FVKESK. Between the trimmed V and J ends, which lost 0 bases and 9 bases, there was a span of 9 bases. This CDR3 contains 13 residues.

This clone occurred a few times. CDR3 sequence: CASNLLDQPQHF. In nucleotides, the CDR3 is TGTGCCAGCAATTTACTGGATCAGCCCCAGCATTTT. The J gene is TRBJ1-5, the V gene TRBV6-6, with D hard to call. The germline V and J ends were trimmed by 7 bases and 5 bases, with 9 bases remaining between them. The length of the CDR3 is 12 residues. In germline, CDR1 is MNHNY, CDR2 SVGAGI (reference sequence).

The chain employs TRBV4-1 and TRBJ2-3; tentative D call: TRBD1 (5 bases). The ends were cut back, 4 bases at V and 6 bases at J, with 17 bases in the middle. The CDR3 consists of 15 residues. Per germline, CDR1 MGHRA and CDR2 YSYEKL. CDR3 loop: CASSLAGLSGDTQYF. The CDR3 nucleotides are TGCGCCAGCAGCCTCGCAGGGCTTTCCGGGGATACGCAGTATTTT.

As concerns this clone: Sequence at one end of the junction differs from germline and may be a read error. The V call is TRBV28, the J call TRBJ2-3; D gene ambiguous. Germline V gene data show CDR1 as MDHEN and CDR2 as SYDVKM. The CDR3 covers 12 residues. CDR3 sequence (DNA): TGTGCCAGCAGTCCCCACACAGATGCGCAGTATTTT. This codes for CASSPHTDAQYF.

V is TRBV6-5 and J is TRBJ2-7; tentatively, D is TRBD2 (5 bases). Germline lookup yields CDR1 MNHEY and CDR2 SVGAGI. This CDR3 is built from 14 residues. The V end was cut by 2 bases, the J end by 3 bases, with 11 bases between. This CDR3 reads CASSYGSGSYEQYF. The CDR3 DNA reads TGTGCCAGCAGTTACGGGTCGGGAAGCTACGAGCAGTACTTC.

The count of this clone is one. The genes are TRBV28 and TRBJ1-2, with a weak D call TRBD1 (6 bases). The germline CDR1 and CDR2 sequences are MDHEN and SYDVKM. V was trimmed by 1 base and J by 1 base, leaving 10 bases between them. CDR3 length: 15 residues. CDR3 amino acids: CASSLFAGDNYGYTF. The CDR3 DNA reads as TGTGCCAGCAGTTTATTTGCAGGGGATAACTATGGCTACACCTTC.

V usage is TRBV7-9 and J usage is TRBJ2-5; no clear D gene. The CDR3 is made up of 15 amino acids. V lost 1 base to trimming and J lost 5 bases, with 14 bases between them. The germline gives CDR1 SEHNR, CDR2 FQNEAQ (reference sequence). CDR3 loop: CASSLVSTPQETQYF. In DNA form, the CDR3 reads TGTGCCAGCAGCTTAGTTAGCACCCCCCAGGAGACCCAGTACTTC.

The chain recombines TRBV27 with TRBJ2-7; TRBD1 agrees at 7 bases. Germline CDR1 reads MNHEY; CDR2 reads SMNVEV (reference sequence). Trimming took 2 bases from V and 3 from J; bases not matched to a gene: 7. The CDR3 runs to 15 residues. CDR3 nucleotide sequence: TGTGCCAGCAGTTTACCCCGGCCAGGGGGCTACGAGCAGTACTTC. Protein sequence: CASSLPRPGGYEQYF.

This chain connects TRBV10-3 to TRBJ2-7; the D gene is possibly TRBD1 (7 bases). The germline V gene has CDR1 ENHRY and CDR2 SYGVKD. V lost 4 bases, J lost 12 bases, and 13 bases lay in between. CDR3 length: 11 residues. The CDR3 spells CAISGTGEVYF. CDR3 in DNA: TGTGCCATCAGTGGAACAGGGGAGGTGTACTTC.

This clone came up a few times. This chain joins TRBV6-1 and TRBJ1-6; unclear D gene. The V end lost 6 bases, the J end lost 7 bases, and 16 bases lay between the germline ends. This CDR3 contains 15 residues. The germline V gene has CDR1 MNHNS and CDR2 SASEGT. The CDR3 protein is CASRSLGGRNSPLHF. The CDR3, as DNA: TGTGCCAGCAGGTCCCTGGGAGGCCGAAATTCACCCCTCCACTTT.

The chain links TRBV28 to TRBJ1-5, with D tentatively TRBD1 (6 bases). The CDR3 runs 14 residues. CDR1 MDHEN and CDR2 SYDVKM come from the germline V gene. Trimming stripped 3 bases from V and 5 bases from J, with 11 bases between. CDR3 region: CASSFRGFDQPQHF. In DNA, the CDR3 is TGTGCCAGCAGTTTCAGGGGTTTCGATCAGCCCCAGCATTTT.

The chain combines TRBV6-5 with TRBJ2-5; TRBD1 aligns across 8 bases. The J call could be wrong; TRBJ2-7 is a better fit for the DNA end. The CDR3 covers 16 residues. Germline V gives CDR1 MNHEY, CDR2 SVGAGI. The chain's CDR3 is CASSYSMGQEFYEQYF. The CDR3 DNA sequence: TGTGCCAGCAGTTACTCGATGGGACAGGAGTTCTACGAGCAGTACTTC.

A few counts support this clone. J is TRBJ1-4 and V is TRBV6-7; 8 nucleotides line up with TRBD1. TRBV6-7 has ORF status, its function being uncertain. The junction had 5 bases not matched to a gene; V was cut back by 6 bases and J by 5 bases. The CDR3 is 14 amino acids. The CDR3 here is CASRGGQGNEKLFF. DNA for the CDR3: TGTGCCAGCAGGGGAGGACAGGGCAATGAAAAACTGTTTTTT.

The J gene is TRBJ2-3, the V gene TRBV10-3, with D uncertain. Germline V gene lookup returns CDR1 ENHRY and CDR2 SYGVKD. The CDR3 runs 14 residues. Trimming stripped 9 bases from V and 0 bases from J, with 13 bases between. The CDR3 spells CAITPQESTDTQYF. Here the CDR3 DNA reads TGTGCCATTACCCCCCAGGAAAGCACAGATACGCAGTATTTT.

V gene TRBV11-2 combines with J gene TRBJ2-2; D gene ambiguous. CDR1 is SGHAT, CDR2 FQNNGV, per germline. The CDR3 extends over 13 amino acids. Deletions cut 1 base from V and 6 bases from J, with 6 bases between. The CDR3 loop reads CASSLVLAGELFF. The CDR3 DNA reads as TGTGCCAGCAGCTTAGTTCTCGCCGGGGAGCTGTTTTTT.